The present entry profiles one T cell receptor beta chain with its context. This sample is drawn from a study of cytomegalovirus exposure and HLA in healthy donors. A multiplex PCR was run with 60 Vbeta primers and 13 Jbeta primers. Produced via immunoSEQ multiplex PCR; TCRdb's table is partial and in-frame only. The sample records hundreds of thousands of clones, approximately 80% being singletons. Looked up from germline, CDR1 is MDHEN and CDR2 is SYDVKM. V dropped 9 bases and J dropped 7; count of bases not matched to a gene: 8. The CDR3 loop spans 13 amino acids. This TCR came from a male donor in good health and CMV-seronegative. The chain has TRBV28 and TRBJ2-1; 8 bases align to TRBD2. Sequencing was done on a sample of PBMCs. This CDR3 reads CASTSSGGNEQFF. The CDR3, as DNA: TGTGCCAGTACGTCCTCGGGAGGGAATGAGCAGTTCTTC.